This T cell receptor (beta chain) comes out of a study of cytomegalovirus exposure and HLA in healthy donors (dated by TCRdb to about 2017). Study-wide context: An earlier analysis of around 600 of the donors reported roughly 270 Gb of sequence data and 100 million to 130 million unique TCR beta sequences from 190 million or so T cells. An early release covering approximately 600 HLA-typed donors comprised 250 to 350 gigabases of sequencing data and tens of millions of unique TCR sequences. Of the approximately 400 genotyped donors, over 65% fell in the genetic ancestry cluster associated with self-reported Caucasian donors. The aim of the study was to test whether cataloging public T cell receptors could identify signatures of past pathogen exposure. The study profiled the T cell repertoires of about 640 subjects by immunosequencing and related them to cytomegalovirus serostatus. A separate validation cohort of 100 to 150 different subjects was used in addition to the roughly 700-subject first cohort. To predict cytomegalovirus infection status, the study combined high-throughput TCR immunosequencing, statistical association of individual TCRs with disease status, and machine learning. A later analysis re-analyzed previously published TCR beta repertoires from roughly 630 donors and added high-resolution HLA genotyping to study TCR occurrence patterns. In the later analysis, no new phenotypic data were used to find candidate immune exposures; instead, reliance was placed on TCR beta sequences and their occurrence across donors. To decide whether each TCR beta V gene segment behaved as functional or pseudogenic, an earlier analysis of several hundred of the donors relied on high-throughput TCR beta sequencing. Donor age, sex, ethnicity and CMV serostatus were compiled alongside the repertoire data. A later genetic analysis took genome-wide SNP genotypes for about three fifths of the 666 donors and used that subset as a discovery cohort. All discovery cohort repertoires had been generated using a single sequencing platform. HLA typing included class I and class II loci at four-digit resolution. Typing coverage varied by locus: roughly 620-630 donors for A, B, C, DRB1 and DQB1; some 520 for DQA1; over 600 for DPA1; around 450 for DPB1. Roughly 5 DR-DQ haplotypes were handled as single units for association and clustering, since linkage in the cohort was strong. Among roughly 370 genotyped donors of the cohort, an average of around 240,000 unique TCR beta nucleotide sequences were sequenced per donor, about a sixth of them non-productive.

Libraries were prepared through the immunoSEQ multiplex PCR assay. A mixture of 60 forward primers for TCR Vbeta segments and 13 reverse primers for TCR Jbeta segments was used in the multiplex PCR. A multiplex PCR assay on genomic DNA amplified the CDR3 region of rearranged TCR beta genes. The Illumina HiSeq System was used to sequence the amplified TCR beta libraries as 87-base-pair reads. Regarding the original processing steps: A later analysis counted about 76 million unique TCR beta chains across the 666 repertoires, and 9 million to 14 million of these chains were shared by at least two donors. To remove PCR and sequencing errors, raw reads were error-corrected and collapsed into unique sequences using a nearest-neighbor algorithm that merged closely related sequences. Alignment of CDR3 sequences to IMGT reference sequences was used to assign V, D and J gene segments. Each retained sequence needed at least a six-nucleotide match to both a V gene segment and a J gene segment. Rearrangements were called productive when the CDR3 lacked stop codons and stayed in frame with V and J; all others were non-productive. CDR3 was defined by IMGT convention, running from the second conserved V-encoded cysteine to the conserved J-encoded phenylalanine. The earlier analysis of a few hundred of the donors excluded sequences that lacked an unambiguous match to a single V gene segment. An earlier analysis of 450 to 650 of the donors called V segments functional above 56.7% productive rearrangements and segregating when the between-donor standard deviation exceeded 5%. To diagnose cytomegalovirus status from the catalog of TCR beta chain sequences, a statistical classification framework was built. In a later analysis, V and J genes were assigned by comparing TCR nucleotide sequences against IMGT/GENE-DB human TR gene sequences. The TCRdist pipeline was used in a later analysis to assign CDR3 sequences and most-parsimonious VDJ recombination scenarios. In a later analysis, each TCR beta chain was defined by its CDR3 amino acid sequence together with its V-gene family, and reads without a unique V-gene family were excluded. To address suspected cross-contamination and a sequencing artifact, a later analysis removed around 590 highly shared, low-generation-probability nucleotide sequences. In a later analysis, a clonal expansion index for each public chain was calculated from normalized within-repertoire ranks of inferred template counts. In a later analysis, generation probabilities were computed with a VDJ recombination model fitted to out-of-frame rearrangements, and the resulting probabilities were checked against IGoR. In a later analysis, TCR-TCR, TCR-HLA and TCR-CMV co-occurrence was scored with hypergeometric tests, and a repertoire-size bias correction was applied to TCR pairs. In a later analysis, false discovery rates were estimated by permuting HLA or CMV assignments 20 times. In a later analysis, co-occurring TCRs were grouped using DBSCAN, with TCRdist sequence similarity added in when clustering inside HLA-allele-positive subsets. Repertoires with fewer than 30,000 or more than 120,000 public chains were left out of co-occurrence clustering, as were a few repertoires with anomalous nucleotide sharing. As stored in TCRdb, this immuneACCESS dataset retains in-frame rearrangements with V and J assigned. A fraction of the clones does not appear; measured against another copy, unresolved V genes explain less than half of the discrepancy, and the remainder lacks a known reason. V and J calls and clone size are given by that table; D and trimming were obtained from the DNA. Recorded for this sample are 150,000 to 200,000 clones; 77% of them occurred a single time. The top ten clonotypes cover 2.2% of the sample.

As to this clone: Its antigen has not been determined. Base qualities are not at hand, and no much larger clone is one base apart.

Study-level results and caveats: A cluster of highly shared sequence variants was judged likely to represent a technical artifact of the sequencing pipeline. When HLA alleles, especially DR and DQ, strongly co-occurred, TCR associations were difficult to assign to individual alleles. HLA typing was unavailable for some donors at each locus, so association tests used only the typed subset. A further reported finding was that TCR beta sequences accurately predicted the HLA-A and HLA-B alleles for most subjects in the first cohort. The study gave a list of 150 to 200 TCR beta chains associated with cytomegalovirus. Because counts were too low, roughly 17 rarely observed V segments, including chromosome 9 orphons, were left out of the earlier analysis of about 620 of the donors. In both the original and validation cohorts, the classifier was reported to diagnose cytomegalovirus status with high specificity and sensitivity. It was suggested by the authors that the approach could potentially be generalized to other disease states and immunological phenotypes. Roughly uniform sequencing depth across donors was assumed in presence/absence analyses, although this assumption may not hold. An earlier analysis of around 540 of the donors showed that most TCR beta V segments appeared in productive rearrangements either about 90% or about 30% of the time, which broadly matched IMGT annotations. According to a later genetic analysis, donors in an Asian-associated ancestry cluster had fewer N-insertions in productive TCRs than the approximately 690-donor mean. Some IMGT-functional V segments, including TRBV6-2 and TRBV6-3, could not be distinguished by the 87-base-pair reads and were therefore excluded. Most CMV-associated TCR beta chains appeared to be HLA-restricted in a later analysis, and the HLA associations seemed to be driven largely by CMV exposure. Compared with equally common non-associated chains, HLA-associated TCR beta chains in a later analysis were more clonally expanded and had lower generation probabilities. In a later analysis, the rate of TCR association differed among HLA loci, with DRB1 alleles having the most associated TCRs and HLA-C alleles having the fewest. Most TCR sequences were observed very rarely across donors, whereas some public TCRs were present in many individuals. Correlated functional status among segregating V segments might reflect linkage disequilibrium, but an unknown experimental factor could not be ruled out. The only immune exposure information available for the cohort was CMV serostatus. In vitro tests confirmed that a few of the cytomegalovirus-associated TCR beta chains recognize cytomegalovirus antigens. In a later analysis, several top co-occurrence clusters were reported to appear linked to parvovirus B19, influenza, CMV and Epstein-Barr virus. Specific HLA alleles were associated with 16,951 TCR beta sequences at a false discovery rate of 0.05 in a later analysis. In this cohort, only TCR beta chains were sequenced, and detectable features were limited by the absence of alpha or paired-chain data. V-gene and J-gene trimming of TCR beta chains was associated with a missense DCLRE1C variant in a later genetic analysis, and the association was replicated in an independent cohort.

The CDR3, cysteine through phenylalanine, is 16 amino acids long. Kept here is only the CDR3 DNA, which spans 48 bases and is read in frame from base 1. V was cut back by 1 base and J by 0 bases, leaving a gap of 12 bases between them. CDR1 and CDR2, per the germline V gene, are SGHRS and YFSETQ. The cohort was made up of approximately 670 healthy bone marrow donors. Cohort members were all nominally healthy when sampled, although unrecorded immune exposures were likely present. The donor tested CMV seropositive, placing the donor among the approximately 310 seropositive members of the cohort. A peripheral blood sample was collected from each donor, and TCR beta sequencing was performed on peripheral blood mononuclear cells. Genomic DNA extraction from the blood cell samples was performed with the Qiagen DNeasy Blood Extraction Kit.

The receptor chain draws on TRBV5-1 and TRBJ2-3, and TRBD1 may be the D gene, going by 7 matching bases. The source material was PBMCs. The receptor comes from a man aged 45-60 years in good health and CMV-seropositive. This receptor has the CDR3 CASSLQGGLSTDTQYF. The DNA reads TGCGCCAGCAGCTTGCAGGGGGGTCTAAGCACAGATACGCAGTATTTT.